This T cell receptor beta chain was documented in a study of PD-1 blockade in classical Hodgkin lymphoma. The overall study: A 3 mg/kg intravenous dose of nivolumab was received by patients every 2 weeks.

Per the germline V gene, CDR1 is SEHNR and CDR2 is FQNEAQ (reference sequence). V lost 0 bases and J 8 bases, leaving 7 bases between the germline ends. The length of the CDR3 is 12 residues. Time point reported: cycle 4 day 1 (C4D1), after five to seven weeks of nivolumab. Autologous stem cell transplantation was followed by relapse in every patient, and brentuximab vedotin exposure varied. Points on this clone: Antigen: not known.

The assay was immunoSEQ multiplex PCR, and TCRdb's table has in-frame clones only and misses some. The sample yields about 41,000 clones, approximately 67% seen once. General study points: It was CD4+ TCR diversity, not CD8+, that rose significantly by C4D1.

This TCR was sampled from a human donor with classical Hodgkin lymphoma. Sequencing used peripheral blood mononuclear cells (PBMCs), obtained before the fourth cycle of nivolumab. The V gene is TRBV7-9, the J gene TRBJ1-2; D unresolved. This CDR3 is CASSLARSGYTF. CDR3 in DNA: TGTGCCAGCAGCTTAGCTAGGAGCGGCTACACCTTC. Filled out from reference TRBV7-9 and TRBJ1-2, the complete variable domain reads DTGVSQNPRHKITKRGQNVTFRCDPISEHNRLYWYRQTLGQGPEFLTYFQNEAQLEKSRLLSDRFSAERPKGSFSTLEIQRTEQGDSAMYLCASSLARSGYTFGSGTRLTVV.